The entry that follows covers one T cell receptor (beta chain) sequence. An input of about 0.5 to 1 ug of RNA was subjected to reverse transcription using random hexamers. TCRdb reanalysed the immunoSEQ multiplex PCR reads using MiXCR and keeps one entry per CDR3 protein. The sample has some 300,000 distinct CDR3 sequences, 80% to 90% seen once; the top ten hold over 0.1%. V was pared by 0 bases and J by 7 bases, with 9 bases of the junction left unmatched. The germline CDR1 and CDR2 sequences are MNHNY and SVGAGI (reference sequence). The CDR3 is 16 amino acids. This entry belongs to a study of CD8 T cells in Susac syndrome.

This sequence joins TRBV6-6 and TRBJ2-1, with 7 bases identical to TRBD2. The sequencing sample was made of CD8+ T cells from PBMCs. This receptor was taken from a human donor with multiple sclerosis. CDR3 in amino acids: CASSYSLEGGTNEQFF. As DNA, the CDR3 is TGTGCCAGCAGTTACTCGTTGGAGGGAGGGACTAATGAGCAGTTCTTC.